This TCR beta chain was recovered during a study of shared clonotypes between healthy human individuals. Study-wide background: Researchers drew samples from two women and a few men aged 18 to 49.

Germline-derived CDR1 and CDR2 are SNHLY and FYNNEI. Trimming removed 4 bases at V and 1 base at J, with 13 bases between. The CDR3 consists of 15 residues. Points on this clone: The target antigen is unknown.

Using immunoSEQ multiplex PCR, the repertoire was profiled, and TCRdb retains in-frame clones only, with some absent. The table lists under 650,000 clones, about 96% of them singletons. Study-wide findings and caveats: It was observed that 5% to 6% of naive CD4 clonotypes were shared across several donors. Generally, naive subsets came out with larger estimated richness than memory subsets.

This receptor was identified in a woman in her twenties or thirties in good health. The sequencing input was naive CD4+ T cells sorted from blood. This sample's subset: CD45RA+ positively selected. J is TRBJ2-5 and V is TRBV2; the D is unclear. This CDR3 is CASSGLGDLQETQYF. The CDR3 region has the DNA TGTGCCAGCAGTGGGCTGGGTGACCTCCAAGAGACCCAGTACTTC.